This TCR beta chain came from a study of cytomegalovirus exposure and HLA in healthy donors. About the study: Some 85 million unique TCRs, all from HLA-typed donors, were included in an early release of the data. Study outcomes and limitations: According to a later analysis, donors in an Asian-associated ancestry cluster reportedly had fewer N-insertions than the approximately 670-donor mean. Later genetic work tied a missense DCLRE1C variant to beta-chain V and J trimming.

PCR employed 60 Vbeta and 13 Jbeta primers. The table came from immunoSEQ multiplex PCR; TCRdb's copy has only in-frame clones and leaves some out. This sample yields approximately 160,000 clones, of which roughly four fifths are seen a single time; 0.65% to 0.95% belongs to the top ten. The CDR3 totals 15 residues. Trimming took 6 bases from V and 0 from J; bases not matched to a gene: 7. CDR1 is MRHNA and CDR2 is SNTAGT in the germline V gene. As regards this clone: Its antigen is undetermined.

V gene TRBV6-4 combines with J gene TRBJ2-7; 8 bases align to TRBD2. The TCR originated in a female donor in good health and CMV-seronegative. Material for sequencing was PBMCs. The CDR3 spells CASSIAGGISYEQYF. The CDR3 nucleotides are TGTGCCAGCAGCATTGCGGGGGGAATCTCCTACGAGCAGTACTTC.